Listed below are T cell receptor beta chains from one sample, sequenced in a study of blood T cells in healthy people across ages. TCRdb reprocessed the 5' RACE reads via MiXCR and lists one record per CDR3 protein. This table holds about 1.5 million distinct CDR3 sequences, 42% found once. The sequencing sample was made of blood. The receptors derive from a woman younger than 30 in good health. Each CDR3 is given with its conserved first and last residue. D genes are given only for firm matches. The size entry is marked missing in some rows and otherwise reads once, few, many or a size class.

DNA	CDR3	J	length	V	D	size
TGCGCCAGCAGCTCGGGACTAGCGGGGGGTGGGGATACGCAGTATTTT	CASSSGLAGGGDTQYF	TRBJ2-3	16	TRBV4-3	TRBD2	many
TGTGCCAGCAGCGTATTGGTCTCCGATGAGCAGTTCTTC	CASSVLVSDEQFF	TRBJ2-1	13	TRBV7-9	NA	NA
TGCAGTGCTAGAGATCTACTAATTAGCACAGATACGCAGTATTTT	CSARDLLISTDTQYF	TRBJ2-3	15	TRBV20-1	NA	NA
TGTGCCAGCAAAAGGCTAACCGGGACAGGGAACACCGGAGAGCTGTTTTTT	CASKRLTGTGNTGELFF	TRBJ2-2	17	TRBV6-1	TRBD1	NA
TGCGTCAGCAGCTTGGGGGACAGTATAGGACTAGTGTTCTACGAGCAGTACTTC	CVSSLGDSIGLVFYEQYF	TRBJ2-7	18	TRBV5-1	NA	NA
TGTGCCAGTAAGCGAGGGGCTGGGACAGATACGCAGTATTTT	CASKRGAGTDTQYF	TRBJ2-3	14	TRBV2	NA	NA
TGTGCCACCAGCAGAGAGCAGGGGGGCACAGATACGCAGTATTTT	CATSREQGGTDTQYF	TRBJ2-3	15	TRBV15	TRBD1	NA
TGTGCCAGCAGAAGTGGACAGACCTATGGCTACACCTTC	CASRSGQTYGYTF	TRBJ1-2	13	TRBV6-2/TRBV6-3	NA	once
TGCAGTGCTAGAGATTTCGTTGGGTTTCAGACCCAGTACTTC	CSARDFVGFQTQYF	TRBJ2-5	14	TRBV20-1	NA	few
TGTGCCTGGAGTGCTAGCGACTACGAGCAGTACTTC	CAWSASDYEQYF	TRBJ2-7	12	TRBV30	NA	NA
TGTGCCAGCAGCCAAGCAGGGGCAACTGAAGCTTTCTTT	CASSQAGATEAFF	TRBJ1-1	13	TRBV4-2	NA	NA
TGCGCCAGCAGCCAAGGTCTCGGGAACACTGAAGCTTTCTTT	CASSQGLGNTEAFF	TRBJ1-1	14	TRBV4-3	NA	many
TGTGCCAGCAGTGATCTCCAGATGAACGAAAAACTGTTTTTT	CASSDLQMNEKLFF	TRBJ1-4	14	TRBV2	NA	NA
TGTGCCAGCAGTCAACGGGCCCTCACAGATACGCAGTATTTT	CASSQRALTDTQYF	TRBJ2-3	14	TRBV7-2	NA	NA
TGTGCCAGCACCCTCGAAGGCGGGTCCTACAATGAGCAGTTCTTC	CASTLEGGSYNEQFF	TRBJ2-1	15	TRBV11-2	NA	once
TGTGCCAGCAGTTACCCGGGACTAGCGGGAGGACTTAACATGACAGATACGCAGTATTTT	CASSYPGLAGGLNMTDTQYF	TRBJ2-3	20	TRBV6-2/TRBV6-3	TRBD2	NA
TGTGCCAGCAGCGTCCTCGTGGCTAGCAGCTACGAGCAGTACTTC	CASSVLVASSYEQYF	TRBJ2-7	15	TRBV7-2	NA	NA
TGTGCCAGCACCACCAGGACTAGCTCCTACAATGGGCAGTACTTC	CASTTRTSSYNGQYF	TRBJ2-5	15	TRBV7-2	TRBD2	few
TGTGCCAGCTCACCAACTCCGGGACTAGCGAGGAATGAGCAGTTCTTC	CASSPTPGLARNEQFF	TRBJ2-1	16	TRBV18	TRBD2	NA
TGCGCCAGCAGCTTGGGATCCCGACGGGCTAACACTGAAGCTTTCTTT	CASSLGSRRANTEAFF	TRBJ1-1	16	TRBV5-1	NA	NA
TGTGCCAGCAGGCCAGGGATGACGAACACTGAAGCTTTCTTT	CASRPGMTNTEAFF	TRBJ1-1	14	TRBV27	NA	NA
TGTGCCAGCAGCTATGGGGACATAGATAAGGAGACCCAGTACTTC	CASSYGDIDKETQYF	TRBJ2-5	15	TRBV7-9	NA	NA
TGTGCCAGCGGAGGGGACCACTCCTACGAGCAGTACTTC	CASGGDHSYEQYF	TRBJ2-7	13	TRBV25-1	NA	NA
TGTGCCAGCAGTTCTCCAGGCCTCAGGACTAGCGTTCCCTACGAGCAGTACTTC	CASSSPGLRTSVPYEQYF	TRBJ2-7	18	TRBV28	TRBD2	NA
TGCAGTGCTAGGGACCATTCTAACACTGAAGCTTTCTTT	CSARDHSNTEAFF	TRBJ1-1	13	TRBV20-1	NA	NA
TGCAGTGCTAGCGGTGCGCGCGTACAGTACGAGCAGTACTTC	CSASGARVQYEQYF	TRBJ2-7	14	TRBV20-1	NA	few
TGTGCCAGCAGCTTATTTGGTGTCCACGAGCAGTACTTC	CASSLFGVHEQYF	TRBJ2-7	13	TRBV7-2	NA	once
TGTGCCAGCAGCCTCGTGGGAGGTAGGACCAACCTCTACGAGCAGTACTTC	CASSLVGGRTNLYEQYF	TRBJ2-7	17	TRBV7-2	NA	few
TGTGCCAGCAGCGTAGCCCCGGGACTAGCGTACGAGCAGTACTTC	CASSVAPGLAYEQYF	TRBJ2-7	15	TRBV9	TRBD2	NA
TGTGCCAGCAGCCCCGGGGGATCCGCTCAACCCTATGGCTACACCTTC	CASSPGGSAQPYGYTF	TRBJ1-2	16	TRBV12-3/TRBV12-4	NA	few
TGTGCCAGCAGCGTTGACAGGGTATACAATGAGCAGTTCTTC	CASSVDRVYNEQFF	TRBJ2-1	14	TRBV7-2	TRBD1	few
TGTGCCAGCAGTACGGACTATACAGATACGCAGTATTTT	CASSTDYTDTQYF	TRBJ2-3	13	TRBV7-2	NA	once
TGCAGCGTGCACGGACAGGCCTACGAGCAGTACTTC	CSVHGQAYEQYF	TRBJ2-7	12	TRBV29-1	TRBD1	few
TGCAGTGCTAGAGAGCATGCCGACGGCAGGAATGAGCAGTTCTTC	CSAREHADGRNEQFF	TRBJ2-1	15	TRBV20-1	NA	many
TGTGCCAGCAGTTTTGGGGCAGGGCTTGGTTGGGATGAGCAGTTCTTC	CASSFGAGLGWDEQFF	TRBJ2-1	16	TRBV7-9	NA	NA
TGTGCCACCAGCCCGGACAGGGCCCACACCGGGGAGCTGTTTTTT	CATSPDRAHTGELFF	TRBJ2-2	15	TRBV24-1	TRBD1	NA
TGTGCCAGCTCACCACTCTGGAACTACAATGAGCAGTTCTTC	CASSPLWNYNEQFF	TRBJ2-1	14	TRBV18	NA	NA
TGCAGTGCTTCGGGGGGGAGGGTAGGGCAAGAGACCCAGTACTTC	CSASGGRVGQETQYF	TRBJ2-5	15	TRBV20-1	TRBD2	many